These 6 T cell receptor beta chains originate from one sample sequenced in a study of Ad26.COV2.S vaccination and SARS-CoV-2 variants. TCRdb's table, derived via immunoSEQ multiplex PCR, lists solely in-frame clones and lacks some. The table includes hundreds of thousands of clones, approximately 84% detected once. This sample's treatment: around 19 received Ad26.COV2.S at low or high dose, single or two shots; about 5 received placebo; per-sample allocation not given. Samples analyzed were those drawn on day 63 after the first vaccine or placebo injection. The material sequenced was peripheral blood, taken in a trial of Ad26.COV2.S vaccine versus placebo. Receptors were obtained from a person between 18 and 65 years old who received the Ad26.COV2.S COVID-19 vaccine or a placebo.

This chain links TRBV5-1 with TRBJ2-7, with TRBD2 identical over 8 bases. J was trimmed by 7 bases and V by 3 bases; bases with no gene match: 9. Germline V CDR1 and CDR2: SGHRS, YFSETQ. CDR3 size: 14 residues. CDR3 bases: TGCGCCAGCAGCTCCGAAGCGGGAGTAGGTGAGCAGTACTTC. Translated, it gives CASSSEAGVGEQYF.

This clone was seen a handful of times. The gene calls are TRBV11-2 and TRBJ2-2, with 7 bases matching TRBD1. The V and J ends lost 1 base and 3 bases, in that order; junction bases with no gene match: 11. The CDR3 length is 18 residues. CDR1 and CDR2 (germline): SGHAT, FQNNGV. CDR3 sequence: CASSLAGGPYFDTGELFF. Here the CDR3 DNA reads TGTGCCAGCAGCTTAGCAGGGGGTCCCTATTTCGACACCGGGGAGCTGTTTTTT.

This clone was seen a handful of times. This chain joins TRBV6-5 and TRBJ2-7, with D possibly being TRBD2 (5 bases). CDR1 MNHEY and CDR2 SVGAGI come from the germline V gene. The CDR3 runs to 15 residues. V was shortened by 6 bases and J by 3 bases, with 18 bases between the two germline ends. CDR3 in DNA: TGTGCCAGCAGAGAGGGTCAGCCTCCTTACTACGAGCAGTACTTC. Its translation: CASREGQPPYYEQYF.

The rearrangement links TRBV29-1 to TRBJ1-2; possibly TRBD1 for D (5 bases). V lost 0 bases and J 5 bases, leaving 10 bases between the germline ends. The CDR3 runs to 13 residues. From germline, CDR1 is SQVTM and CDR2 ANQGSEA. CDR3 protein: CSVEEMGGYGYTF. The CDR3 nucleotides read TGCAGCGTTGAAGAGATGGGGGGGTATGGCTACACCTTC. The whole variable domain, remainder taken from reference TRBV29-1 and TRBJ1-2, is SAVISQKPSRDICQRGTSLTIQCQVDSQVTMMFWYRQQPGQSLTLIATANQGSEATYESGFVIDKFPISRPNLTFSTLTVSNMSPEDSSIYLCSVEEMGGYGYTFGSGTRLTVV.

The table lists this clone with a count of one. V is TRBV3-1 (or the pseudogene TRBV3-2) and J is TRBJ2-3, with 10 bases matching TRBD2. V was clipped by 1 base and J by 7 bases; unmatched bases: 8. The CDR3 contains 16 residues. In germline, CDR1 is LGHDT, CDR2 YNNKEL (reference sequence). DNA of the CDR3: TGTGCCAGCAGCCAAGCTGGTAGCGGGGGGTACCATACGCAGTATTTT. Amino acid sequence: CASSQAGSGGYHTQYF.

This rearrangement joins TRBV4-3 to TRBJ2-5, with 8 bases identical to TRBD2. The CDR3 length is 16 residues. Germline V lookup: CDR1 LGHNA, CDR2 YSLEER. V lost 1 base to trimming and J lost 1 base; unmatched junction nucleotides: 5. The CDR3 region is CASSQAPSGPQETQYF. In DNA form, the CDR3 reads TGCGCCAGCAGCCAAGCCCCTAGCGGGCCCCAAGAGACCCAGTACTTC.